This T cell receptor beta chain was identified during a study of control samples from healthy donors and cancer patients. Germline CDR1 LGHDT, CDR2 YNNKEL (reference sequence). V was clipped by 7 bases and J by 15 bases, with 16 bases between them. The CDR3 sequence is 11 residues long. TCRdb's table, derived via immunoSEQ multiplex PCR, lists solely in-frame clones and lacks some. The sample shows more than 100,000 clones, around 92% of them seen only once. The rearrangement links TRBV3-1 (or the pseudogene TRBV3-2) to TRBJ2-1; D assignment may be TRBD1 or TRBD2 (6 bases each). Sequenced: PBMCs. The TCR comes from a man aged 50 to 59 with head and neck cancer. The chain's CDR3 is CASTSEGERFF. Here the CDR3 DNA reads TGTGCCAGCACCTCGGAGGGGGAGAGGTTCTTC.